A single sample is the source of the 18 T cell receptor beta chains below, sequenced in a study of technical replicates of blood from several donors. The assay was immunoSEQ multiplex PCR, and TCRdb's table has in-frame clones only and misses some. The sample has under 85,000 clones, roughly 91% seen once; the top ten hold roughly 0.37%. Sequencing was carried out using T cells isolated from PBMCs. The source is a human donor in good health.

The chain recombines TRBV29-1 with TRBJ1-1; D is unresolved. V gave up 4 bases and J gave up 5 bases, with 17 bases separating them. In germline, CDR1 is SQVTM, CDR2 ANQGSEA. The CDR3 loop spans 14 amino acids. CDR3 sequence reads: CSVVPTSGTTEAFF. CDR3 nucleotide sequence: TGCAGCGTTGTCCCCACTTCGGGTACTACTGAAGCTTTCTTT.

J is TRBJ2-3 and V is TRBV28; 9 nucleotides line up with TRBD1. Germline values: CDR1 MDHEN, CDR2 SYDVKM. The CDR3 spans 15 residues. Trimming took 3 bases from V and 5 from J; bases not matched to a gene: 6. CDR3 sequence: CASSFPRQGGDTQYF. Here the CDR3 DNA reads TGTGCCAGCAGTTTTCCCAGACAGGGGGGAGATACGCAGTATTTT.

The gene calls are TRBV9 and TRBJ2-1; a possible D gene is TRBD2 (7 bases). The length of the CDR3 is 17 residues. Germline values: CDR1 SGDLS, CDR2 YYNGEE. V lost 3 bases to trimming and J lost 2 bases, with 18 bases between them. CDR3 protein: CASSAARGREPYNEQFF. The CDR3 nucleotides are TGTGCCAGCAGCGCCGCCCGGGGGCGGGAGCCCTACAATGAGCAGTTCTTC.

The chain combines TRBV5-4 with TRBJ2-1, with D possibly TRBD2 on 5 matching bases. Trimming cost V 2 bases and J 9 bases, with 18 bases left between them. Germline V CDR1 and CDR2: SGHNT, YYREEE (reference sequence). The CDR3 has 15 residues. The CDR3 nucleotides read TGTGCCAGCAGCTTAGAGGACTCGTCGTCGATTGAGCAGTTCTTC. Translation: CASSLEDSSSIEQFF.

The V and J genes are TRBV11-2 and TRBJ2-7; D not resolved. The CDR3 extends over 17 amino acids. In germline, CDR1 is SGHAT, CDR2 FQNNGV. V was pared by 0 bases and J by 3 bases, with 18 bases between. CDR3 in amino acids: CASSLEFVHSSFYEQYF. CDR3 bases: TGTGCCAGCAGCTTAGAATTCGTTCACAGCAGCTTCTACGAGCAGTACTTC.

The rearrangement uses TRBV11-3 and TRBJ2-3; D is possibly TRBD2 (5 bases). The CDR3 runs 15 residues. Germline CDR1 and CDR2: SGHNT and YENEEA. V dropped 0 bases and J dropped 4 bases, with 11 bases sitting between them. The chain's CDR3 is CASSLDRGESDTQYF. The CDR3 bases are TGTGCCAGCAGCTTAGATCGGGGAGAATCAGATACGCAGTATTTT. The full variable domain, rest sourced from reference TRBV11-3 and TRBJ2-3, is EAGVVQSPRYKIIEKKQPVAFWCNPISGHNTLYWYLQNLGQGPELLIRYENEEAVDDSQLPKDRFSAERLKGVDSTLKIQPAELGDSAVYLCASSLDRGESDTQYFGPGTRLTVL.

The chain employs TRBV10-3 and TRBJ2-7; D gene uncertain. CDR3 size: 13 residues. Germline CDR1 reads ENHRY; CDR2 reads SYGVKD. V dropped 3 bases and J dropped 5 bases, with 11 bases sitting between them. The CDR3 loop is CAISEAPPNEQYF. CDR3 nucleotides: TGTGCCATCAGTGAAGCTCCCCCTAACGAGCAGTACTTC.

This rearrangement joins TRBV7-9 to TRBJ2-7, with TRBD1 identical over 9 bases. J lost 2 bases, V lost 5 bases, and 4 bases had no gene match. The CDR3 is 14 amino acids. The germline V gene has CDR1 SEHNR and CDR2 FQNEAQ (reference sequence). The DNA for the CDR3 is TGTGCCAGCAGCCCGGGACAGGGTGCCTACGAGCAGTACTTC. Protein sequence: CASSPGQGAYEQYF.

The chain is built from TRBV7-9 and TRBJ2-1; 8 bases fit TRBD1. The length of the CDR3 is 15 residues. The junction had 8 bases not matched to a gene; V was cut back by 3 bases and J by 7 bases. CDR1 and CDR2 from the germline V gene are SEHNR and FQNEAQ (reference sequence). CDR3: CASSLTGQGDNEQFF. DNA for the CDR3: TGTGCCAGCAGCTTGACCGGACAGGGAGATAATGAGCAGTTCTTC. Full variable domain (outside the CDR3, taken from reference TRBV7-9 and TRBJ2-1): DTGVSQNPRHKITKRGQNVTFRCDPISEHNRLYWYRQTLGQGPEFLTYFQNEAQLEKSRLLSDRFSAERPKGSFSTLEIQRTEQGDSAMYLCASSLTGQGDNEQFFGPGTRLTVL.

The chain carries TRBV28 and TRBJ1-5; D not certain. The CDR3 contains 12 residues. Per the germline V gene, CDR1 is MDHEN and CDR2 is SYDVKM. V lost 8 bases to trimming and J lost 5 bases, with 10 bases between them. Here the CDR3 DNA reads TGTGCCAGCGGGAGGGTCCATCAGCCCCAGCATTTT. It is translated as CASGRVHQPQHF.

The CDR3 DNA sequence: TGTGCCAGCAGCTCTATTGGGGGAGGGCCGAATGAGCAGTTCTTC. Translated: CASSSIGGGPNEQFF. The chain combines TRBV13 with TRBJ2-1, with 7 bases identical to TRBD2. The germline V gene has CDR1 PRHDT and CDR2 FYEKMQ (reference sequence). The CDR3 covers 15 residues. J gave up 7 bases and V 4 bases, and 10 bases lay outside the gene matches.

The CDR3 DNA sequence: TGCGCCAGCAGCCAAGCGGGACTTACCTACAATGAGCAGTTCTTC. It codes for CASSQAGLTYNEQFF. The chain has TRBV4-3 and TRBJ2-1, with D perhaps TRBD2 (6 bases). V lost 1 base to trimming and J lost 2 bases, with 9 bases between them. The CDR3 totals 15 residues. Germline assignment: CDR1 LGHNA and CDR2 YSLEER.

The DNA of the CDR3 is TGTGCCAGCAGTTTAAAGGGCCTCCGGGACAGGGTGTCCTACGAGCAGTACTTC. Translation gives CASSLKGLRDRVSYEQYF. The genes are TRBV27 and TRBJ2-7, with 9 bases aligning to TRBD1. From germline, CDR1 is MNHEY and CDR2 SMNVEV (reference sequence). This CDR3 spans 18 amino acids. The ends lost 2 bases at V and 1 base at J; junction bases unmatched: 12.

The CDR3 loop reads CASSGDSGINEQFF. In DNA form, the CDR3 reads TGTGCCAGCTCAGGGGATAGCGGAATCAATGAGCAGTTCTTC. V and J are TRBV18 and TRBJ2-1; the D gene is possibly TRBD2 (6 bases). Germline assignment: CDR1 KGHSH and CDR2 LQKENI. This CDR3 contains 14 residues. V shed 5 bases and J shed 6 bases, with 14 bases lying between them.

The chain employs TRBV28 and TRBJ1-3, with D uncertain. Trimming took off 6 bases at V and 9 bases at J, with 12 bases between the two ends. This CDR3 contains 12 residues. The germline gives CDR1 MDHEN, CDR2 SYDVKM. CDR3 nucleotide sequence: TGTGCCAGCAGGTCCGACCGGGGCACCATATATTTT. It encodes CASRSDRGTIYF. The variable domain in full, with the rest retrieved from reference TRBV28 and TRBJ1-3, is DVKVTQSSRYLVKRTGEKVFLECVQDMDHENMFWYRQDPGLGLRLIYFSYDVKMKEKGDIPEGYSVSREKKERFSLILESASTNQTSMYLCASRSDRGTIYFGEGSWLTVV.

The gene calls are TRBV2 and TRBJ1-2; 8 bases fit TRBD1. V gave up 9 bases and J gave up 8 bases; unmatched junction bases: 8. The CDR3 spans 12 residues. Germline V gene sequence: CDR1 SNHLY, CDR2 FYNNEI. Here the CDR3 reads CARPQGAQGYTF. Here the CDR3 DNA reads TGTGCCAGACCCCAGGGGGCTCAGGGCTACACCTTC.

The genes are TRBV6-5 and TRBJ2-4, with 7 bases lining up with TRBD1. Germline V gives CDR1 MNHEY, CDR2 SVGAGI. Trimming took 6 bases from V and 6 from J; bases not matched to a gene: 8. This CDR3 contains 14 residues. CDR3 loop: CASSPPGQLNIQYF. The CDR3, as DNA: TGTGCCAGCAGCCCACCGGGACAGTTAAACATTCAGTACTTC.

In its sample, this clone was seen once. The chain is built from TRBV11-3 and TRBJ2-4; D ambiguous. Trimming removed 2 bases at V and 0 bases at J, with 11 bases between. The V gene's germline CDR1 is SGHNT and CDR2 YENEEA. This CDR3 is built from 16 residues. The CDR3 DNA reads TGTGCCAGCAGCTTAAGCCGTACGCTAGCCAAAAACATTCAGTACTTC. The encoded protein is CASSLSRTLAKNIQYF. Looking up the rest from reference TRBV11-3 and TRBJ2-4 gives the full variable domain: EAGVVQSPRYKIIEKKQPVAFWCNPISGHNTLYWYLQNLGQGPELLIRYENEEAVDDSQLPKDRFSAERLKGVDSTLKIQPAELGDSAVYLCASSLSRTLAKNIQYFGAGTRLSVL.